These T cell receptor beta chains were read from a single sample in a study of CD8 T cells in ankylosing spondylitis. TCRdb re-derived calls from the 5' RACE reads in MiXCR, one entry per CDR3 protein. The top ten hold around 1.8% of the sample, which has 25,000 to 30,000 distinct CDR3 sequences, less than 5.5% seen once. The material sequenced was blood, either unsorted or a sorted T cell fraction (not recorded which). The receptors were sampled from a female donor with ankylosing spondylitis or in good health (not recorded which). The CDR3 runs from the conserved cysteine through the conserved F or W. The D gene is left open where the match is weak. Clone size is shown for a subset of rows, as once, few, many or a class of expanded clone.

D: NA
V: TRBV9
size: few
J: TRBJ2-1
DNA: TGTGCCAGCAGCGTAGAATACAGCTCCTACAATGAGCAGTTCTTC
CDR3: CASSVEYSSYNEQFF

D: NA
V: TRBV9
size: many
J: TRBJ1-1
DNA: TGTGCCAGCAGCGTAGATCCAGAGAACACTGAAGCTTTCTTT
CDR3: CASSVDPENTEAFF

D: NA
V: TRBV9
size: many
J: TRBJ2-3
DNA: TGTGCCAGCAGCCCCGACGGGAGAGGCACAGATACGCAGTATTTT
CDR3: CASSPDGRGTDTQYF

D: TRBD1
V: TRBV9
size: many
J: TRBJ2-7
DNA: TGTGCCAGCAGCGTAAACCCTTTAGGACAGGGGGCCTACGAGCAGTACTTC
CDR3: CASSVNPLGQGAYEQYF

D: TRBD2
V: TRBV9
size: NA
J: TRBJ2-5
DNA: TGTGCCAGCAGCGTAGCGGGAGGGCCCCCCCAAGAGACCCAGTACTTC
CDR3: CASSVAGGPPQETQYF

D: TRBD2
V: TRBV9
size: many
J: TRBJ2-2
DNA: TGTGCCAGCAGCGTGACTAGCGGGGGTGGCGGGGAGCTGTTTTTT
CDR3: CASSVTSGGGGELFF

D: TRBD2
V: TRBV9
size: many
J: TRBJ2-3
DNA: TGTGCCAGCAGCTCACCCTATCACGGGACTAGCGGGATAGATACGCAGTATTTT
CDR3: CASSSPYHGTSGIDTQYF

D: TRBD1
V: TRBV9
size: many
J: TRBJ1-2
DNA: TGTGCCAGCAGCGTAGCACAGGGGAACTATGGCTACACCTTC
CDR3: CASSVAQGNYGYTF

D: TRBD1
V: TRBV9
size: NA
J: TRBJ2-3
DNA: TGTGCCAGCAGCAAAGGGACAGGGACAGATTCGCAGTATTTT
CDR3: CASSKGTGTDSQYF

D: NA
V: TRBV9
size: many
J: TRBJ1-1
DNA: TGTGCCAGCAGCGTAAGCCCAGGGCCGAACACTGAAGCTTTCTTT
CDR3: CASSVSPGPNTEAFF

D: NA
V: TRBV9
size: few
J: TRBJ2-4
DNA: TGTGCCAGCAGCGTGGGGGACCGGAAAGGCAACATTCAGTACTTC
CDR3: CASSVGDRKGNIQYF

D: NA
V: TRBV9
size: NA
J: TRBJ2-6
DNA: TGTGCCAGCAGCGTAGATTACAGTGTATCTGGGGCCAACGTCCTGACTTTC
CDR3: CASSVDYSVSGANVLTF

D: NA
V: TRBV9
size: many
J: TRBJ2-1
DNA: TGTGCCAGCAGCGTAGCTGAGGGGACCCTCAATGAGCAGTTCTTC
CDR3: CASSVAEGTLNEQFF

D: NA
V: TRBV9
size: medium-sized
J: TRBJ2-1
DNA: TGTGCCAGCAGTCAGGGGTCCCTTTCAATGATGCAGTTCTTC
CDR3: CASSQGSLSMMQFF

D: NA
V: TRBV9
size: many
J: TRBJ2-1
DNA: TGTGCCAGCAGCGTAATAGCGGATACATCCTACAATGAGCAGTTCTTC
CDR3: CASSVIADTSYNEQFF

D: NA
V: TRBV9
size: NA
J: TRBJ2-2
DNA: TGTGCCAGCAGCGTAGTGGCAGGGGAAATGTTTTTT
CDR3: CASSVVAGEMFF

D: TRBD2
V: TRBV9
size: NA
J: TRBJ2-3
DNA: TGTGCCAGCAGCCCCCGTTCACTAGCGGGAGGAATAGATACGCAGTATTTT
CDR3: CASSPRSLAGGIDTQYF

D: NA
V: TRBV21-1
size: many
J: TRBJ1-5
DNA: TGTGCCAGCAGCAAAGCTGAGGACAGGGGGAACAATCAGCCCCAGCATTTT
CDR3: CASSKAEDRGNNQPQHF

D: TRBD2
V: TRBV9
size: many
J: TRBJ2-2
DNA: TGTGCCAGCAGCGTTAGCGGGAGTAACACCGGGGAGCTGTTTTTT
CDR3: CASSVSGSNTGELFF

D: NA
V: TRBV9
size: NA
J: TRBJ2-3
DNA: TGTGCCAGCAGCGATACAGGGTGGGATAGCACAGATACGCAGTATTTT
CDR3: CASSDTGWDSTDTQYF

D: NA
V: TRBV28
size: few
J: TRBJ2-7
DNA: TGTGCCAGCAGTTTATGGACAACCTACGAGCAGTACTTC
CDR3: CASSLWTTYEQYF

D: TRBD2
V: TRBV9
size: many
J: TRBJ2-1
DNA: TGTGCCAGCAGCTCAGGGGCTAGCGGGGGTGACAATGAGCAGTTCTTC
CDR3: CASSSGASGGDNEQFF